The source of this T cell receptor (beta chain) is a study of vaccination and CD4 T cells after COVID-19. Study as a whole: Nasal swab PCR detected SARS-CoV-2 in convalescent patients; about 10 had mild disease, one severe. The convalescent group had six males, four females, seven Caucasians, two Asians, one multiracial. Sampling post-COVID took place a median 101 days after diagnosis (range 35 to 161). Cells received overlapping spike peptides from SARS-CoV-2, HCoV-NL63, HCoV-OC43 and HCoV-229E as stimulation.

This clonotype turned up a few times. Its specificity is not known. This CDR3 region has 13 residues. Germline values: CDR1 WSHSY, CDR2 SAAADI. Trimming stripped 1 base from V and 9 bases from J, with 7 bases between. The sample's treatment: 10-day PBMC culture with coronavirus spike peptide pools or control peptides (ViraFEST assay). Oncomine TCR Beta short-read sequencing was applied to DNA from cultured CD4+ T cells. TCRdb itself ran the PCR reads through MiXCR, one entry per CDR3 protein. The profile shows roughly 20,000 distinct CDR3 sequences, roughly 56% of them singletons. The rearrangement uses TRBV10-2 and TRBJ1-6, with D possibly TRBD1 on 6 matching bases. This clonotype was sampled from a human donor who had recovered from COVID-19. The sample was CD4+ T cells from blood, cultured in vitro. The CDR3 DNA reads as TGCGCCAGCAGTGAGTTAGGGGGTTCACCCCTCCACTTT. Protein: CASSELGGSPLHF.